This T cell receptor (beta chain) comes out of a study of T cell repertoires in cytomegalovirus infection. On the study more broadly: It can be stated that public TCR beta signatures indicated CMV infection as well as a matching HLA type. Regarding the study as a whole: The study found HLA-C-restricted CMV-specific TCR beta clonotypes dominating the ex vivo response. The cumulative frequency of public TCR beta families distinguished individuals who carried CMV together with the relevant HLA.

Trimming pared 3 bases from V and 8 bases from J, leaving 13 bases between. The V gene's germline CDR1 is MDHEN and CDR2 SYDVKM. The CDR3 runs to 13 residues. This clonotype was picked up a small number of times. Its antigen is unidentified. Each CDR3 protein is one row after TCRdb ran MiXCR on the reads. The sample lists about 330,000 distinct CDR3 sequences; more than 8% were seen once. The gene calls are TRBV28 and TRBJ1-2, with D perhaps TRBD1 (5 bases). Material: PBMCs. This clonotype originated in a human donor in good health (CMV status not recorded). Some clones in this sample may be carry-over from other donors' samples. CDR3 in DNA: TGTGCCAGCAGTTTTCCCCAGGGTTACGGCTACACCTTC. Translating it yields CASSFPQGYGYTF.